Following are 10 T cell receptor beta chains from one sample sequenced in a study of blood T cell repertoires in COVID-19. TCRdb keeps only in-frame clones here, not all; method: immunoSEQ multiplex PCR. Here the sample spans 150,000 to 200,000 clones, about 77% being singletons. The sequencing sample was made of PBMCs or T cells enriched from blood (not recorded which). All receptors come from a woman between 50 and 59 years old with acute COVID-19.

V and J are TRBV19 and TRBJ1-4, with a weak D call TRBD1 (5 bases). This CDR3 comprises 15 residues. Germline lookup yields CDR1 LNHDA and CDR2 SQIVND (reference sequence). With 2 bases removed from V and 1 base from J, the gap between germline ends came to 8 bases. CDR3 DNA sequence: TGTGCCAGTAGTATAAGCGACAGAACTAATGAAAAACTGTTTTTT. Translating it yields CASSISDRTNEKLFF.

Only a few counts were recorded for this clone. V gene TRBV6-1 combines with J gene TRBJ2-7; no reliable D call. The CDR3 is made up of 14 amino acids. The V gene's germline CDR1 is MNHNS and CDR2 SASEGT. V was pared by 1 base and J by 0 bases, with 7 bases between. The CDR3 loop reads CASSEGGTSYEQYV. The CDR3 nucleotides are TGTGCCAGCAGTGAAGGTGGCACCTCCTACGAGCAGTACGTC.

The table lists this clone with a few counts. The rearrangement uses TRBV19 and TRBJ1-2, with 9 bases lining up with TRBD1. The J segment lost 4 bases and the V segment lost 4 bases, leaving 10 bases of the junction unmatched. The CDR3 length is 16 residues. Germline V gene data show CDR1 as LNHDA and CDR2 as SQIVND (reference sequence). The DNA for the CDR3 is TGTGCCAGTAGTAGCTTACAGGGGGCGCTTTCCTATGGCTACACCTTC. This encodes CASSSLQGALSYGYTF.

The DNA for the CDR3 is TGTGCCGTAGGAGACTACGAGCAGTACGTC. Translation: CAVGDYEQYV. This chain links TRBV2 with TRBJ2-7; D ambiguous. In germline, CDR1 is SNHLY, CDR2 FYNNEI. The CDR3 loop spans 10 amino acids. Trimming took 11 bases from V and 3 from J, leaving 8 bases between them.

V gene TRBV27 combines with J gene TRBJ2-7; 8 bases match TRBD2. V lost 5 bases to trimming and J lost 6 bases; unmatched junction nucleotides: 6. Germline V gene sequence: CDR1 MNHEY, CDR2 SMNVEV (reference sequence). The CDR3 extends over 13 amino acids. The CDR3 sequence: CASSPGGSAEQYV. The CDR3 region has the DNA TGTGCCAGCAGTCCGGGGGGGAGCGCCGAGCAGTACGTC.

The chain recombines TRBV19 with TRBJ2-3; 7 bases are shared with TRBD2. The junction had 12 bases not matched to a gene; V was cut back by 7 bases and J by 2 bases. Germline assignment: CDR1 LNHDA and CDR2 SQIVND (reference sequence). The CDR3 has 16 residues. DNA of the CDR3: TGTGCCAGTAACACTGGAGGCGGGGGTTTCACAGATACGCAGTATTTT. Amino acid sequence: CASNTGGGGFTDTQYF.

The chain employs TRBV7-2 and TRBJ1-2; 7 nucleotides line up with TRBD1. This CDR3 is 14 amino acids long. Germline-derived CDR1 and CDR2 are SGHTA and FQGNSA. V gave up 5 bases and J gave up 5 bases; unmatched junction bases: 8. The CDR3 DNA reads TGTGCCAGCAGCCCCCCGGGACAGACTTATGGCTACACCTTC. Its translation is CASSPPGQTYGYTF.

Only one count was recorded for this clone. The rearrangement joins TRBV30 to TRBJ1-1, with a weak D call TRBD1 (5 bases). The germline gives CDR1 GTSNPN, CDR2 SVGIG (reference sequence). Trimming took 2 bases from V and 6 from J, leaving 13 bases between them. The CDR3 is 13 amino acids. The CDR3 region has the DNA TGTGCCTGGAGTCCCTCTCTCAGGGCTGAAGCTTTCTTT. This sequence encodes CAWSPSLRAEAFF. The variable domain in full, with the rest retrieved from reference TRBV30 and TRBJ1-1, is SQTIHQWPATLVQPVGSPLSLECTVEGTSNPNLYWYRQAAGRGLQLLFYSVGIGQISSEVPQNLSASRPQDRQFILSSKKLLLSDSGFYLCAWSPSLRAEAFFGQGTRLTVV.

The chain recombines TRBV7-3 with TRBJ2-7; D is perhaps TRBD2 (6 bases). The germline V gene encodes CDR1 SGHTA and CDR2 FQGTGA. This CDR3 spans 14 amino acids. The V end was cut by 4 bases, the J end by 7 bases, with 17 bases between. The CDR3 DNA is TGTGCCAGCAGCTCCCGGGGACTCCCGGGAGAGCAGTACGTC. It specifies CASSSRGLPGEQYV.

The V gene is TRBV27, the J gene TRBJ1-1, with 11 bases lining up with TRBD1. CDR3 length equals 15 residues. V gave up 5 bases and J gave up 5 bases; unmatched junction bases: 7. Looked up from germline, CDR1 is MNHEY and CDR2 is SMNVEV (reference sequence). CDR3 bases: TGTGCCAGCAGTGACCGGGACAGGGGGATTACTGAAGCTTTCTTT. Encoded protein: CASSDRDRGITEAFF.